This T cell receptor beta chain was recorded in a study of cytomegalovirus exposure and HLA in healthy donors. The PCR used 60 Vbeta and 13 Jbeta primers. This table comes from immunoSEQ multiplex PCR, and its TCRdb copy is limited to in-frame clones, with some not included. The table records some 100,000 clones, about 80% of them present only once. J lost 4 bases, V lost 4 bases, and 4 bases had no gene match. Germline CDR1 reads LNHDA; CDR2 reads SQIVND (reference sequence). CDR3 length equals 14 residues. The chain employs TRBV19 and TRBJ1-2, with 9 bases identical to TRBD1. The sample consisted of PBMCs. The TCR was taken from a man aged 40-55 years in good health and CMV-seronegative. CDR3 region: CASSNTGGGYGYTF. CDR3 DNA sequence: TGTGCCAGTAGTAATACAGGGGGCGGCTATGGCTACACCTTC.